A single sample is the source of the 8 T cell receptor beta chains below, sequenced in a study of a mutant IDH1 vaccine in newly diagnosed glioma. These receptors have no identified antigens. Time point specified: week 35, safety follow-up. One vaccine dose held 300 ug of mutant IDH1 20-mer peptide and came with topical imiquimod. Measured with immunoSEQ multiplex PCR; TCRdb has only the in-frame clones, and not every one. The sample yields approximately 61,000 clones, roughly 79% seen once. Sample: PBMCs, taken from a glioma patient whose treatment included an IDH1 peptide vaccine. The receptors were sampled from a man in his forties with glioma.

The genes are TRBV4-1 and TRBJ2-3; tentative D call: TRBD2 (5 bases). The CDR3 is made up of 16 amino acids. Germline CDR1 and CDR2: MGHRA and YSYEKL. Trimming took off 1 base at V and 6 bases at J, with 17 bases between the two ends. The CDR3 sequence: CASSQGDHEGRDTQYF. Here the CDR3 DNA reads TGCGCCAGCAGCCAAGGCGATCACGAGGGCCGGGATACGCAGTATTTT.

The chain has TRBV14 and TRBJ1-1; D ambiguous. Germline CDR1 is SGHDN and CDR2 is FVKESK. V shed 0 bases and J shed 0 bases, with 5 bases lying between them. This CDR3 comprises 14 residues. The CDR3 DNA reads as TGTGCCAGCAGCCAAGAATTAATGAACACTGAAGCTTTCTTT. Amino acids: CASSQELMNTEAFF.

The rearrangement links TRBV7-2 to TRBJ1-2; unclear D gene. CDR3 size: 15 residues. Trimming cost V 1 base and J 0 bases, with 9 bases left between them. Germline V gene data show CDR1 as SGHTA and CDR2 as FQGNSA. The CDR3 sequence is CASSLERTANYGYTF. The CDR3, as DNA: TGTGCCAGCAGCTTAGAGCGCACAGCTAACTATGGCTACACCTTC.

J is TRBJ2-7 and V is TRBV25-1; weak D call: TRBD2 (5 bases). V dropped 9 bases and J dropped 9 bases, with 18 bases sitting between them. CDR3 size: 12 residues. CDR1 MGHDK and CDR2 SYGVNS come from the germline V gene. This CDR3 reads CASEDLASGQYF. The CDR3 bases are TGTGCCAGTGAGGACCTAGCTTCGGGGCAGTACTTC.

V is TRBV9 and J is TRBJ1-2; D is unclear. The CDR3 covers 14 residues. The germline CDR1 and CDR2 sequences are SGDLS and YYNGEE. V lost 1 base, J lost 6 bases, and 13 bases lay in between. The CDR3 nucleotides are TGTGCCAGCAGCGTATTGGCGGAGACGGATGGCTACACCTTC. Protein product: CASSVLAETDGYTF. The variable domain in full, completed from reference TRBV9 and TRBJ1-2, reads DSGVTQTPKHLITATGQRVTLRCSPRSGDLSVYWYQQSLDQGLQFLIQYYNGEERAKGNILERFSAQQFPDLHSELNLSSLELGDSALYFCASSVLAETDGYTFGSGTRLTVV.

The V gene is TRBV5-6, the J gene TRBJ2-2; possible D gene TRBD1, 6 bases. This CDR3 comprises 17 residues. The V end was cut by 1 base, the J end by 0 bases, with 13 bases between. Germline CDR1 is SGHDT and CDR2 is YYEEEE. DNA of the CDR3: TGTGCCAGCAGCTTGTTACTTCAGGGGCCGAACACCGGGGAGCTGTTTTTT. Translating it yields CASSLLLQGPNTGELFF.

This clone was observed a handful of times. The rearrangement uses TRBV5-1 and TRBJ1-4; D is unclear. The length of the CDR3 is 14 residues. The V and J ends lost 4 bases and 3 bases respectively, with 10 bases between them. Germline assignment: CDR1 SGHRS and CDR2 YFSETQ. Here the CDR3 DNA reads TGCGCCAGCAGCCTACGTACTGCTAATGAAAAACTGTTTTTT. This encodes CASSLRTANEKLFF.

This chain links TRBV2 with TRBJ1-6; TRBD1 matches at 8 bases. Germline loops: CDR1 SNHLY, CDR2 FYNNEI. Unmatched junction bases numbered 3, after V lost 4 bases and J lost 13 bases. This CDR3 region has 12 residues. This chain's CDR3 is CASSGTGRPLHF. The CDR3 DNA sequence: TGTGCCAGCAGTGGGACAGGGCGGCCCCTCCACTTT. Using reference TRBV2 and TRBJ1-6 for the parts outside the CDR3, the full variable domain is EPEVTQTPSHQVTQMGQEVILRCVPISNHLYFYWYRQILGQKVEFLVSFYNNEISEKSEIFDDQFSVERPDGSNFTLKIRSTKLEDSAMYFCASSGTGRPLHFGNGTRLTVT.